This entry features one T cell receptor beta chain sequence. Its antigen is unknown. This entry comes from a study of OX40 agonist ivuxolimab in advanced cancers. Turning to the study itself: The dose of intravenous ivuxolimab that patients received every 2 weeks ranged from 0.01 to 10 mg/kg. Study results and limitations: The 0.1-3.0 mg/kg partial responders had among the lowest clonal expansion.

Libraries were prepared by immunoSEQ multiplex PCR; TCRdb keeps only in-frame clonotypes and omits some of them. Seen here are about 40,000 clones, 82% observed once, and the top ten hold approximately 25%. At baseline, cycle 4 day 1, and cycle 7 day 1, blood was sampled. The clonotype originates from an adult with an advanced solid tumor such as melanoma, head and neck, liver or kidney cancer. Sequencing used CD4+ or CD8+ T cells sorted from blood, obtained in a trial of the OX40 agonist ivuxolimab.

CDR3 nucleotides: TGTGCCAGCAGTTACTTCGACAGGAACACTGAAGCTTTCTTT. Encoded protein: CASSYFDRNTEAFF. The chain combines TRBV6-6 with TRBJ1-1; perhaps TRBD1 as D (5 bases). In germline, CDR1 is MNHNY, CDR2 SVGAGI (reference sequence). The CDR3 is 14 residues long. V dropped 1 base and J dropped 1 base, with 7 bases sitting between them.